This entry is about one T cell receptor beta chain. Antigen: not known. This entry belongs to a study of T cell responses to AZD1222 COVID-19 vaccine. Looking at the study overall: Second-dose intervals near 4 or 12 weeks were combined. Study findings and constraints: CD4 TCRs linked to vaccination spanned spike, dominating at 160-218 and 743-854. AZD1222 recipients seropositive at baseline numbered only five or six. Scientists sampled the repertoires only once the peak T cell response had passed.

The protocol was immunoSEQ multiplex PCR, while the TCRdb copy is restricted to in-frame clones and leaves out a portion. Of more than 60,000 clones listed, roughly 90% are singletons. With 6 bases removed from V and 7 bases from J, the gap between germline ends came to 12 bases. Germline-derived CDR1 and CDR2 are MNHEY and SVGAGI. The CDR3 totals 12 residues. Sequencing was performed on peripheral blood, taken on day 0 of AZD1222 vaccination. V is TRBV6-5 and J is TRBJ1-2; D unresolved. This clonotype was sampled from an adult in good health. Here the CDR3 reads CASSRGEVGYTF. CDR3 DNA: TGTGCCAGCAGCCGCGGGGAGGTTGGCTACACCTTC.